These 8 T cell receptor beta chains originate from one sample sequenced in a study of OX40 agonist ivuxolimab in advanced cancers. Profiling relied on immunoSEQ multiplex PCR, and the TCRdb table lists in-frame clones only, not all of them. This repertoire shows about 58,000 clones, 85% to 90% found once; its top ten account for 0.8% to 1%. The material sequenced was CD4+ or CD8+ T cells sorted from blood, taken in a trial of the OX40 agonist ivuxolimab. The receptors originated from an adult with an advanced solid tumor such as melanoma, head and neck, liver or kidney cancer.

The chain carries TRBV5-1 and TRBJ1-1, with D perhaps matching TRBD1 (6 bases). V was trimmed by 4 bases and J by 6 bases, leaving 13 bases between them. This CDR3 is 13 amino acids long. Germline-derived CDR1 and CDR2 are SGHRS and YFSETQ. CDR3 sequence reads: CASSPGDLAEAFF. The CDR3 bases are TGCGCCAGCAGCCCAGGGGATTTGGCTGAAGCTTTCTTT. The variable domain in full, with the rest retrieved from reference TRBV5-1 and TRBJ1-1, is KAGVTQTPRYLIKTRGQQVTLSCSPISGHRSVSWYQQTPGQGLQFLFEYFSETQRNKGNFPGRFSGRQFSNSRSEMNVSTLELGDSALYLCASSPGDLAEAFFGQGTRLTVV.

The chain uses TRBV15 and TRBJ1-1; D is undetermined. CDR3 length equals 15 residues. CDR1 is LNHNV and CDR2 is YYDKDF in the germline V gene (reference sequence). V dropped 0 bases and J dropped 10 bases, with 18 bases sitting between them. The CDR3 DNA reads TGTGCCACCAGCAGAGAGGGAAGGGCCGCGTGGGGAGCTTTCTTT. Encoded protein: CATSREGRAAWGAFF.

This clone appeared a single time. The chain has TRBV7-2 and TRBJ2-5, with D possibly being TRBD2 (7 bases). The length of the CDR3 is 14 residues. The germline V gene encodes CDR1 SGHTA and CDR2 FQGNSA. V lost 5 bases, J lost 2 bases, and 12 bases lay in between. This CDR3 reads CASSRGGGQETQYF. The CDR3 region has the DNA TGTGCCAGCAGCCGAGGGGGGGGGCAAGAGACCCAGTACTTC.

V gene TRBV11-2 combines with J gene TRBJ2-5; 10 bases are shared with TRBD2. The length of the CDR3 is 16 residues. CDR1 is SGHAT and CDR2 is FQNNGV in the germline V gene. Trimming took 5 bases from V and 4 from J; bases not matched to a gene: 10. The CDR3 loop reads CASSGNSGGPLETQYF. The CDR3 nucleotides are TGTGCCAGCAGCGGCAATAGCGGGGGGCCCCTAGAGACCCAGTACTTC.

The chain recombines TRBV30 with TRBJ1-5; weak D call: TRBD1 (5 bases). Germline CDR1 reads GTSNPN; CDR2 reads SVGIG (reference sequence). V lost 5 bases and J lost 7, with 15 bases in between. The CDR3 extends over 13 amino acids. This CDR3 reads CAWRGQGRQPQHF. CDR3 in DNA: TGTGCCTGGCGGGGCCAGGGACGACAGCCCCAGCATTTT.

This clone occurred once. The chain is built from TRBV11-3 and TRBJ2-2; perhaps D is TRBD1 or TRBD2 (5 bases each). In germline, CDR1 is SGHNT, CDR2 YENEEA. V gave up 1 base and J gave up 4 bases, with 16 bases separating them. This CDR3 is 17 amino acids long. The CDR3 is CASSLGPGQPGTGELFF. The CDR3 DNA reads TGTGCCAGCAGCTTAGGCCCGGGGCAACCTGGCACCGGGGAGCTGTTTTTT.

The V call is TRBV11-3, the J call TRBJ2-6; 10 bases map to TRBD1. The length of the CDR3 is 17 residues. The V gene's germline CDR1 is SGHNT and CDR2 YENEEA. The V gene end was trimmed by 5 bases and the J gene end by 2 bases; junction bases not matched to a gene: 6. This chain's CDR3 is CASSTGTGAPGANVLTF. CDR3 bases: TGTGCCAGCAGCACCGGGACAGGGGCGCCTGGGGCCAACGTCCTGACTTTC.

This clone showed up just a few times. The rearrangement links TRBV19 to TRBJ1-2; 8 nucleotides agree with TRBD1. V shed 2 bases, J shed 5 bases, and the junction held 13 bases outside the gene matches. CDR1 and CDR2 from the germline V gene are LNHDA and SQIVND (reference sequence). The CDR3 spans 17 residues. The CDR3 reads CASSIRIAGGGTYGYTF. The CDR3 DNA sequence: TGTGCCAGTAGTATAAGGATAGCAGGGGGCGGAACGTATGGCTACACCTTC.